The rows below give T cell receptor beta chains drawn from one sample of a study of identical twins. TCRdb redid the calling of the 5' RACE reads with MiXCR, one entry per CDR3 protein. The sample holds about 470,000 distinct CDR3 sequences; about 24% are singletons and the top ten take roughly 3%. The sample also formed part of further work on T cells expressing NK-cell markers.

The sequenced sample was CD4+ T cells sorted from blood. All receptors come from a young woman in good health. CDR3s include the opening cysteine and the closing phenylalanine or tryptophan. D genes are given only for firm matches. Where a row states a size, it is once, few, many or the class of an expanded clone; other rows omit it.

clone_size: .
j_call: TRBJ2-3
v_call: TRBV10-2
d_call: TRBD2
cdr3_nt: TGCGCCAGCAGATCAAGTGGCGGGGGTTTCACAGATACGCAGTATTTT
cdr3_aa: CASRSSGGGFTDTQYF

clone_size: .
j_call: TRBJ2-1
v_call: TRBV7-9
d_call: TRBD2
cdr3_nt: TGTGCCAGCAGCTTGGGGGTAGGCGGGAGAGAGAATGAGCAGTTCTTC
cdr3_aa: CASSLGVGGRENEQFF

clone_size: .
j_call: TRBJ1-2
v_call: TRBV11-2
d_call: .
cdr3_nt: TGTGCCAGCAGCTTAGAGGCAGGGTCGAGCTACACCTTC
cdr3_aa: CASSLEAGSSYTF

clone_size: .
j_call: TRBJ2-7
v_call: TRBV20-1
d_call: TRBD1
cdr3_nt: TGCAGTGCTAGAGAAACGACAGGGGGCTACGAGCAGTACTTC
cdr3_aa: CSARETTGGYEQYF

clone_size: .
j_call: TRBJ2-5
v_call: TRBV4-2
d_call: TRBD2
cdr3_nt: TGTGCCAGCAGCCAAGAGGGAGGCGGGGGGGGAGAGACCCAGTACTTC
cdr3_aa: CASSQEGGGGGETQYF

clone_size: .
j_call: TRBJ2-7
v_call: TRBV20-1
d_call: TRBD2
cdr3_nt: TGCAGTGCTGGGCGGACTAGCGGGAGTTCCTTCTCCTACGAGCAGTACTTC
cdr3_aa: CSAGRTSGSSFSYEQYF

clone_size: .
j_call: TRBJ2-7
v_call: TRBV20-1
d_call: .
cdr3_nt: TGCAGCCCCCTCGGCGGCCGACAAATGGACGAGCAGTACTTC
cdr3_aa: CSPLGGRQMDEQYF

clone_size: many
j_call: TRBJ2-1
v_call: TRBV5-1
d_call: TRBD2
cdr3_nt: TGCGCCAGCAGTACTAGCGGGAACACCGTTAAGGAGCAGTTCTTC
cdr3_aa: CASSTSGNTVKEQFF

clone_size: .
j_call: TRBJ2-6
v_call: TRBV3-1
d_call: .
cdr3_nt: TGTGCCAGCAGCCAAGATTTGCGGGTGCTCTCTGGGGCCAACGTCCTGACTTTC
cdr3_aa: CASSQDLRVLSGANVLTF

clone_size: .
j_call: TRBJ2-1
v_call: TRBV20-1
d_call: .
cdr3_nt: TGCAGTGCTAGAGGCGGGACCCTCGGGCTCTATGAGCAGTTCTTC
cdr3_aa: CSARGGTLGLYEQFF

clone_size: few
j_call: TRBJ2-7
v_call: TRBV7-2
d_call: .
cdr3_nt: TGTGCCAGCAGCTTTAGCGGACGCTCCTACGAGCAGTACTTC
cdr3_aa: CASSFSGRSYEQYF

clone_size: .
j_call: TRBJ1-1
v_call: TRBV7-3
d_call: .
cdr3_nt: TGTGCCAGCAGCCCCCATGGGGGATCATTGACTGAAGCTTTCTTT
cdr3_aa: CASSPHGGSLTEAFF

clone_size: .
j_call: TRBJ2-7
v_call: TRBV20-1
d_call: .
cdr3_nt: TGCAGTGCTGGACCTGGGGCCGAGCAGTACTTC
cdr3_aa: CSAGPGAEQYF

clone_size: .
j_call: TRBJ2-7
v_call: TRBV11-2
d_call: .
cdr3_nt: TGTGCCAGCAGCCCAATCGGGGGGACATACGAGCAGTACTTC
cdr3_aa: CASSPIGGTYEQYF

clone_size: .
j_call: TRBJ1-1
v_call: TRBV4-1
d_call: .
cdr3_nt: TGCGCCAGCAGCCAAGGAACTTGGGGTGTCGTCACTGAAGCTTTCTTT
cdr3_aa: CASSQGTWGVVTEAFF

clone_size: few
j_call: TRBJ2-5
v_call: TRBV7-9
d_call: .
cdr3_nt: TGTGCCAGCAGCTTAGAAGGGGTAAAAGAGACCCAGTACTTC
cdr3_aa: CASSLEGVKETQYF

clone_size: few
j_call: TRBJ2-7
v_call: TRBV20-1
d_call: TRBD1
cdr3_nt: TGCAGTGCTGCGGGGACAGGGGTCGACTACGAGCAGTACTTC
cdr3_aa: CSAAGTGVDYEQYF

clone_size: .
j_call: TRBJ2-7
v_call: TRBV20-1
d_call: TRBD1
cdr3_nt: TGCAGTGCTTTCCGGGACAGGGGTCCTACGATTTACTTC
cdr3_aa: CSAFRDRGPTIYF

clone_size: .
j_call: TRBJ2-1
v_call: TRBV5-1
d_call: .
cdr3_nt: TGCGCCAGCAGTTTGGAAAACAGACCTTCCTACAATGAGCAGTTCTTC
cdr3_aa: CASSLENRPSYNEQFF

clone_size: .
j_call: TRBJ2-5
v_call: TRBV24-1
d_call: .
cdr3_nt: TGTGCCACCAGTCGGCCAGGGGACGAGACCCAGTACTTC
cdr3_aa: CATSRPGDETQYF

clone_size: .
j_call: TRBJ2-7
v_call: TRBV19
d_call: .
cdr3_nt: TGTGCCAGCACGTTCTCCCGTACTTCCTCCTACGAGCAGTACTTC
cdr3_aa: CASTFSRTSSYEQYF

clone_size: .
j_call: TRBJ2-3
v_call: TRBV7-2
d_call: .
cdr3_nt: TGTGCCAGCAGCGTGGGGGCGGGCACAGATACGCAGTATTTT
cdr3_aa: CASSVGAGTDTQYF

clone_size: .
j_call: TRBJ2-2
v_call: TRBV12-3/TRBV12-4
d_call: .
cdr3_nt: TGTGCCAGCAGTTTGGGAGTGGGCGGGGAGCTGTTTTTT
cdr3_aa: CASSLGVGGELFF

clone_size: few
j_call: TRBJ2-5
v_call: TRBV11-2
d_call: .
cdr3_nt: TGTGCCAGCAGCTTCAGGACACCCCAAGAGACCCAGTACTTC
cdr3_aa: CASSFRTPQETQYF

clone_size: many
j_call: TRBJ2-1
v_call: TRBV20-1
d_call: TRBD2
cdr3_nt: TGCAGTGCTAGGCGTCCGGCTAGCGGGGGATACAATGAGCAGTTCTTC
cdr3_aa: CSARRPASGGYNEQFF

clone_size: .
j_call: TRBJ2-1
v_call: TRBV7-9
d_call: .
cdr3_nt: TGTGCCAGCACAAGGGAAGCCTACAATGAGCAGTTCTTC
cdr3_aa: CASTREAYNEQFF

clone_size: .
j_call: TRBJ2-5
v_call: TRBV27
d_call: TRBD2
cdr3_nt: TGTGCCAGCCGGGGCGGGACTAGCGGACGCAGGGTAGAGACCCAGTACTTC
cdr3_aa: CASRGGTSGRRVETQYF

clone_size: few
j_call: TRBJ2-7
v_call: TRBV9
d_call: TRBD2
cdr3_nt: TGTGCCAGCAGCGCGACTAGCGGGGGACTTTCCTACGAGCAGTACTTC
cdr3_aa: CASSATSGGLSYEQYF

clone_size: .
j_call: TRBJ2-7
v_call: TRBV29-1
d_call: .
cdr3_nt: TGCAGCGTTGAAGAGAAGGACAACCCCACCCGACAGTACTTC
cdr3_aa: CSVEEKDNPTRQYF

clone_size: few
j_call: TRBJ2-2
v_call: TRBV15
d_call: .
cdr3_nt: TGTGCCACTCAAACCCAGGGCGCCGGGGAGCTGTTTTTT
cdr3_aa: CATQTQGAGELFF

clone_size: .
j_call: TRBJ1-1
v_call: TRBV20-1
d_call: .
cdr3_nt: TGCAGGGTGGGCGGGGGCCGCGTAACTGAAGCTTTCTTT
cdr3_aa: CRVGGGRVTEAFF

clone_size: many
j_call: TRBJ2-3
v_call: TRBV5-1
d_call: .
cdr3_nt: TGCGCCAGCAGCGTATACATTGGAGGGGGCAGTATAGCAGATACGCAGTATTTT
cdr3_aa: CASSVYIGGGSIADTQYF

clone_size: .
j_call: TRBJ2-3
v_call: TRBV5-5
d_call: .
cdr3_nt: TGTGCCAGCCGACGGGCGGGGGCAACAGATACGCAGTATTTT
cdr3_aa: CASRRAGATDTQYF

clone_size: few
j_call: TRBJ2-7
v_call: TRBV7-2
d_call: TRBD2
cdr3_nt: TGTGCCAGCAGCTCCGGACTAGCGGGACTCATACGGCAGTACTTC
cdr3_aa: CASSSGLAGLIRQYF

clone_size: .
j_call: TRBJ2-7
v_call: TRBV15
d_call: .
cdr3_nt: TGTGCCACCAGCAGCTCCGGGACACCAATGGAGTACTTC
cdr3_aa: CATSSSGTPMEYF

clone_size: .
j_call: TRBJ2-2
v_call: TRBV12-3/TRBV12-4
d_call: TRBD1
cdr3_nt: TGTGCCAGCAGTCCGGACAGGGGTGGGACCGGGGAGCTGTTTTTT
cdr3_aa: CASSPDRGGTGELFF

clone_size: .
j_call: TRBJ2-1
v_call: TRBV9
d_call: .
cdr3_nt: TGTGCCAGCAGCCCGAGTTTACTTGAGCAGTTCTTC
cdr3_aa: CASSPSLLEQFF

clone_size: .
j_call: TRBJ2-5
v_call: TRBV3-1
d_call: .
cdr3_nt: TGTGCCAGCAGCCTGGACATGACCCAAGAGACCCAGTACTTC
cdr3_aa: CASSLDMTQETQYF

clone_size: few
j_call: TRBJ2-5
v_call: TRBV12-3/TRBV12-4
d_call: .
cdr3_nt: TGTGCCAGCAGTCCAGGGGCCGCGGAGACCCAGTACTTC
cdr3_aa: CASSPGAAETQYF

clone_size: few
j_call: TRBJ1-2
v_call: TRBV5-1
d_call: .
cdr3_nt: TGCGCCAGCAGCTTGGATCCGGGGCTCAATGGCTACACCTTC
cdr3_aa: CASSLDPGLNGYTF

clone_size: .
j_call: TRBJ2-1
v_call: TRBV6-1
d_call: .
cdr3_nt: TGTGCCAGCAGTCAAGAGGCAGGGAGTGGGCAGTTCTTC
cdr3_aa: CASSQEAGSGQFF

clone_size: .
j_call: TRBJ1-2
v_call: TRBV11-2
d_call: .
cdr3_nt: TGTGCCAGCAGCTTAGGGGACACAGGAGGGGGCTACACCTTC
cdr3_aa: CASSLGDTGGGYTF